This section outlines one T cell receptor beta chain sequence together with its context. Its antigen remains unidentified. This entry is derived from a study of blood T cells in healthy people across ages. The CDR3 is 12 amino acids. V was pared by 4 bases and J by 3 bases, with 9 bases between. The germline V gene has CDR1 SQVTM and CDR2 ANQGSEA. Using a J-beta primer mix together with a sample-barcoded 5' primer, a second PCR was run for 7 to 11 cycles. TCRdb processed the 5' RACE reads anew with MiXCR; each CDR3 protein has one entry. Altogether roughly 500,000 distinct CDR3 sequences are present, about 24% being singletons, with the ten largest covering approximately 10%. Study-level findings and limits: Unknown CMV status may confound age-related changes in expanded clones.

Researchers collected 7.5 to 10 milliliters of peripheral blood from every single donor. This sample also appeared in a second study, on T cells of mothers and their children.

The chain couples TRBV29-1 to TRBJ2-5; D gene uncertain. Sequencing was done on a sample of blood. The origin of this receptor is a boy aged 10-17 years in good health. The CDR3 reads CSVGPSKETQYF. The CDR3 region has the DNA TGCAGCGTTGGACCATCAAAAGAGACCCAGTACTTC.